The next 31 T cell receptor beta chains were all read from a single sample in a study of OX40 agonist ivuxolimab in advanced cancers. Assay used: immunoSEQ multiplex PCR; TCRdb lists only in-frame clones, some missing. Found here are fewer than 200,000 clones, 94% of them singletons; the top ten hold about 0.31%. Sequences were derived from CD4+ or CD8+ T cells sorted from blood, sampled in a trial of the OX40 agonist ivuxolimab. Receptors were obtained from an adult with an advanced solid tumor such as melanoma, head and neck, liver or kidney cancer.

The gene calls are TRBV9 and TRBJ2-7; TRBD1 is a possible D gene (5 bases). The germline V gene encodes CDR1 SGDLS and CDR2 YYNGEE. This CDR3 comprises 15 residues. Trimming left V 4 bases short and J 3 bases short, with 17 bases between. The CDR3 region has the DNA TGTGCCAGCAGCATAGAAGGGGTCACGGGCTACGAGCAGTACTTC. Amino acid sequence: CASSIEGVTGYEQYF.

This chain connects TRBV19 to TRBJ2-3, with unresolved D. The CDR3 runs 13 residues. V gave up 7 bases and J gave up 4 bases, with 12 bases separating them. The germline CDR1 and CDR2 sequences are LNHDA and SQIVND (reference sequence). For the CDR3, the DNA is TGTGCCAGTAAGTCCCATCAGGCAGATACGCAGTATTTT. It translates to CASKSHQADTQYF.

The CDR3 protein is CASSLDRGARGYTF. The CDR3 DNA reads TGTGCCAGCAGTCTAGACAGGGGAGCTCGCGGCTACACCTTC. The chain has TRBV7-9 and TRBJ1-2; 8 bases are a match to TRBD1. The CDR3 runs 14 residues. V lost 6 bases and J lost 8; bases outside the gene matches: 11. Per the germline V gene, CDR1 is SEHNR and CDR2 is FQNEAQ (reference sequence). Complete variable domain (other parts from reference TRBV7-9 and TRBJ1-2): DTGVSQNPRHKITKRGQNVTFRCDPISEHNRLYWYRQTLGQGPEFLTYFQNEAQLEKSRLLSDRFSAERPKGSFSTLEIQRTEQGDSAMYLCASSLDRGARGYTFGSGTRLTVV.

The rearrangement uses TRBV6-5 and TRBJ1-1; D gene ambiguous. Germline CDR1 and CDR2: MNHEY and SVGAGI. The germline V and J ends were trimmed by 1 base and 4 bases, with 10 bases remaining between them. This CDR3 spans 14 amino acids. CDR3 nucleotides: TGTGCCAGCAGTTACTTGGGCGGAAGCACTGAAGCTTTCTTT. Translating it yields CASSYLGGSTEAFF.

The gene calls are TRBV5-1 and TRBJ1-1; 10 positions match TRBD1. The V segment lost 3 bases and the J segment 5 bases; nucleotides outside the gene matches: 4. The CDR3 runs to 14 residues. Per the germline V gene, CDR1 is SGHRS and CDR2 is YFSETQ. CDR3 sequence reads: CASSSGQGGTEAFF. The DNA for the CDR3 is TGCGCCAGCAGCTCAGGACAGGGGGGGACTGAAGCTTTCTTT.

The chain links TRBV6-5 to TRBJ2-2; 7 nucleotides align to TRBD1. The length of the CDR3 is 14 residues. Unmatched junction bases numbered 7, after V lost 7 bases and J lost 5 bases. Germline CDR1 MNHEY, CDR2 SVGAGI. The CDR3 DNA follows: TGTGCCAGCACCCCGGGACAGTGGACCGGGGAGCTGTTTTTT. This codes for CASTPGQWTGELFF.

V gene TRBV10-3 combines with J gene TRBJ2-1; 13 positions agree with TRBD2. Looked up from germline, CDR1 is ENHRY and CDR2 is SYGVKD. Losses at the gene ends were 0 bases for V and 8 bases for J; bases not matched to a gene: 10. The CDR3 sequence is 18 residues long. The CDR3 DNA reads as TGTGCCATCAGTGAGTCGGGTGCGCGGACTAGCGGGAGACATGAGCAGTTCTTC. Translation gives CAISESGARTSGRHEQFF.

This chain connects TRBV7-2 to TRBJ1-2, with a weak D call TRBD1 (6 bases). Germline V lookup: CDR1 SGHTA, CDR2 FQGNSA. Trimming removed 5 bases at V and 4 bases at J, with 14 bases between. This CDR3 contains 14 residues. Written as DNA, the CDR3 is TGTGCCAGCAGCCGAGGGGGGCTGCGCTATGGCTACACCTTC. This translates into CASSRGGLRYGYTF.

V gene TRBV5-1 combines with J gene TRBJ2-1; the match to TRBD1 covers 10 bases. Trimming at V came to 4 bases and at J to 5 bases, leaving 9 bases not matched to a gene. The CDR3 is made up of 16 amino acids. Germline V CDR1 and CDR2: SGHRS, YFSETQ. The CDR3 DNA is TGCGCCAGCAGCCTGAGGGCCGGGACAGGGGACAATGAGCAGTTCTTC. It translates to CASSLRAGTGDNEQFF.

V usage is TRBV7-2 and J usage is TRBJ2-5; D tentatively fits TRBD1 or TRBD2 (5 bases each). The germline CDR1 and CDR2 sequences are SGHTA and FQGNSA. The CDR3 consists of 13 residues. The V end lost 8 bases, the J end lost 2 bases, and 12 bases lay between the germline ends. The DNA of the CDR3 is TGTGCCAGCGTGAGGGGAATACAAGAGACCCAGTACTTC. This translates into CASVRGIQETQYF.

This chain joins TRBV7-2 and TRBJ2-1, with no clear D. The CDR3 is 17 amino acids. Trimming took off 2 bases at V and 0 bases at J, with 14 bases between the two ends. The germline V gene has CDR1 SGHTA and CDR2 FQGNSA. The chain's CDR3 is CASSLYPEPTSYNEQFF. Written as DNA, the CDR3 is TGTGCCAGCAGCTTATATCCAGAACCAACCTCCTACAATGAGCAGTTCTTC.

The genes are TRBV10-3 and TRBJ1-1, with no clear D. V shed 5 bases and J shed 0 bases, with 13 bases lying between them. The CDR3 is 15 amino acids. Germline values: CDR1 ENHRY, CDR2 SYGVKD. The CDR3 DNA sequence: TGTGCCATCAGTACGACGGTAATCATGAACACTGAAGCTTTCTTT. Translating gives CAISTTVIMNTEAFF.

The chain couples TRBV11-3 to TRBJ1-2; D gene ambiguous. Trimming stripped 10 bases from V and 2 bases from J, with 17 bases between. Germline-derived CDR1 and CDR2 are SGHNT and YENEEA. The CDR3 loop spans 14 amino acids. The CDR3 DNA reads TGTGCCACCTGTCTACCGGCAGTCAACTATGGCTACACCTTC. This codes for CATCLPAVNYGYTF.

V gene TRBV6-1 combines with J gene TRBJ1-5; 9 bases are shared with TRBD1. In germline, CDR1 is MNHNS, CDR2 SASEGT. V dropped 6 bases and J dropped 4; count of bases not matched to a gene: 7. CDR3 length: 15 amino acids. The DNA of the CDR3 is TGTGCCAGCAGGATGACAGGGGGTGAAAATCAGCCCCAGCATTTT. It codes for CASRMTGGENQPQHF.

The chain joins TRBV9 to TRBJ1-5; D is undetermined. CDR3 size: 14 residues. Per germline, CDR1 SGDLS and CDR2 YYNGEE. The ends were cut back, 0 bases at V and 1 base at J, with 5 bases in the middle. The CDR3 protein is CASSVAGSNQPQHF. The CDR3 DNA reads as TGTGCCAGCAGCGTAGCGGGGAGCAATCAGCCCCAGCATTTT.

The rearrangement joins TRBV2 to TRBJ1-5; no clear D. The V and J ends lost 5 bases and 2 bases respectively, with 10 bases between them. The CDR3 contains 14 residues. CDR1 and CDR2 from the germline V gene are SNHLY and FYNNEI. CDR3 protein: CASSPSTGNQPQHF. Written as DNA, the CDR3 is TGTGCCAGCAGTCCCTCGACCGGCAATCAGCCCCAGCATTTT. The complete variable domain, with remaining parts taken from reference TRBV2 and TRBJ1-5, reads EPEVTQTPSHQVTQMGQEVILRCVPISNHLYFYWYRQILGQKVEFLVSFYNNEISEKSEIFDDQFSVERPDGSNFTLKIRSTKLEDSAMYFCASSPSTGNQPQHFGDGTRLSIL.

This chain links TRBV5-6 with TRBJ1-3, with D perhaps TRBD1 (6 bases). The ends were cut back, 0 bases at V and 0 bases at J, with 13 bases in the middle. This CDR3 comprises 17 residues. Germline lookup yields CDR1 SGHDT and CDR2 YYEEEE. The CDR3 here is CASSLVGKGDSGNTIYF. The CDR3 coding sequence is TGTGCCAGCAGCTTGGTCGGGAAGGGGGACTCTGGAAACACCATATATTTT.

The chain employs TRBV5-4 and TRBJ2-5, with D possibly called TRBD1 or TRBD2 (5 bases each). Germline V CDR1 and CDR2: SGHNT, YYREEE (reference sequence). The V end was cut by 2 bases, the J end by 5 bases, with 13 bases between. The CDR3 has 14 residues. CDR3 loop: CASSLRGPAETQYF. Written as DNA, the CDR3 is TGTGCCAGCAGCTTAAGGGGACCCGCGGAGACCCAGTACTTC.

The chain carries TRBV5-6 and TRBJ2-1; perhaps TRBD1 as D (5 bases). The CDR3 spans 15 residues. Between the trimmed V and J ends, which lost 1 base and 0 bases, there was a span of 8 bases. Germline CDR1 and CDR2: SGHDT and YYEEEE. The CDR3 here is CASSLMGPSYNEQFF. In DNA form, the CDR3 reads TGTGCCAGCAGCTTGATGGGGCCCTCCTACAATGAGCAGTTCTTC.

This rearrangement joins TRBV10-3 to TRBJ2-7; 7 positions match TRBD1. This CDR3 has 13 amino acids. Germline V lookup: CDR1 ENHRY, CDR2 SYGVKD. Trimming cost V 6 bases and J 2 bases; bases outside gene matches: 4. CDR3 residues: CAIRRQGTYEQYF. CDR3 in DNA: TGTGCCATCAGAAGACAGGGCACCTACGAGCAGTACTTC.

V gene TRBV6-5 combines with J gene TRBJ1-3; no clear D gene. Germline V lookup: CDR1 MNHEY, CDR2 SVGAGI. The length of the CDR3 is 15 residues. Trimming pared 2 bases from V and 1 base from J, leaving 9 bases between. Written as DNA, the CDR3 is TGTGCCAGCAGTTACGAGGAAGGGTCTGGAAACACCATATATTTT. Its protein product is CASSYEEGSGNTIYF.

This sequence joins TRBV12-5 and TRBJ2-1; D call uncertain. Trimming pared 1 base from V and 2 bases from J, leaving 6 bases between. The CDR3 spans 14 residues. Germline CDR1 and CDR2: LGHNT and FRNRAP. The CDR3 DNA is TGTGCTAGTGGTTTGGGAGACCCCTACAATGAGCAGTTCTTC. This gives the protein CASGLGDPYNEQFF.

The chain recombines TRBV2 with TRBJ2-1, with 7 bases fitting TRBD2. CDR3 length: 13 amino acids. In germline, CDR1 is SNHLY, CDR2 FYNNEI. V shed 0 bases, J shed 10 bases, and the junction held 3 bases outside the gene matches. The CDR3 DNA sequence: TGTGCCAGCAGTGAAGCGCGGCGGGGGGAGCAGTTCTTC. Translated, it gives CASSEARRGEQFF. The complete variable domain, with remaining parts taken from reference TRBV2 and TRBJ2-1, reads EPEVTQTPSHQVTQMGQEVILRCVPISNHLYFYWYRQILGQKVEFLVSFYNNEISEKSEIFDDQFSVERPDGSNFTLKIRSTKLEDSAMYFCASSEARRGEQFFGPGTRLTVL.

J is TRBJ1-5 and V is TRBV6-6; D is ambiguous. V shed 2 bases and J shed 7 bases, with 9 bases lying between them. The CDR3 covers 13 residues. CDR1 is MNHNY and CDR2 is SVGAGI in the germline V gene (reference sequence). CDR3 loop: CASSYEDRQPQHF. CDR3 bases: TGTGCCAGCAGTTACGAAGACCGGCAGCCCCAGCATTTT.

The chain employs TRBV6-5 and TRBJ1-4; a weak D match, TRBD1 (5 bases). In germline, CDR1 is MNHEY, CDR2 SVGAGI. Between the trimmed V and J ends, which lost 8 bases and 6 bases, there was a span of 19 bases. CDR3 length equals 15 residues. The DNA of the CDR3 is TGTGCCAGCCGCCGTGGGGCAGGGTATGATGAAAAACTGTTTTTT. Amino acids: CASRRGAGYDEKLFF.

CDR3 residues: CASSEARGSLYGYTF. The CDR3 coding sequence is TGTGCCAGCAGTGAAGCGAGGGGATCCCTCTATGGCTACACCTTC. This chain joins TRBV2 and TRBJ1-2; D perhaps matches TRBD1 (5 bases). The ends were cut back, 0 bases at V and 4 bases at J, with 12 bases in the middle. Germline V CDR1 and CDR2: SNHLY, FYNNEI. The CDR3 sequence is 15 residues long. Variable domain in full (rest from reference TRBV2 and TRBJ1-2): EPEVTQTPSHQVTQMGQEVILRCVPISNHLYFYWYRQILGQKVEFLVSFYNNEISEKSEIFDDQFSVERPDGSNFTLKIRSTKLEDSAMYFCASSEARGSLYGYTFGSGTRLTVV.

The rearrangement links TRBV25-1 to TRBJ1-2; TRBD1 matches at 11 bases. This CDR3 contains 16 residues. V gave up 3 bases and J gave up 0 bases; unmatched junction bases: 3. Germline CDR1 and CDR2: MGHDK and SYGVNS. The CDR3 nucleotides are TGTGCCAGCAGTGAGGGGGGACAGGGGGCTAACTATGGCTACACCTTC. Residues: CASSEGGQGANYGYTF.

The V call is TRBV6-1, the J call TRBJ2-7; D is perhaps TRBD2 (5 bases). Trimming left V 3 bases short and J 0 bases short, with 15 bases between. The CDR3 spans 16 residues. Per the germline V gene, CDR1 is MNHNS and CDR2 is SASEGT. The CDR3 spells CASSDREFESSYEQYF. In nucleotides, the CDR3 is TGTGCCAGCAGTGATAGGGAGTTTGAGAGCTCCTACGAGCAGTACTTC.

In nucleotides, the CDR3 is TGTGCCAGCAGCGTGGGACAGGGGAGAGAGACCCAGTACTTC. This codes for CASSVGQGRETQYF. This chain connects TRBV9 to TRBJ2-5, with 10 bases matching TRBD1. The CDR3 is 14 residues long. CDR1 and CDR2 (germline): SGDLS, YYNGEE. V trimming: 2 bases; J trimming: 4 bases; junction bases outside the gene matches: 2. The variable domain in full, with the rest retrieved from reference TRBV9 and TRBJ2-5, is DSGVTQTPKHLITATGQRVTLRCSPRSGDLSVYWYQQSLDQGLQFLIQYYNGEERAKGNILERFSAQQFPDLHSELNLSSLELGDSALYFCASSVGQGRETQYFGPGTRLLVL.

The chain carries TRBV18 and TRBJ1-3; the D is unclear. The germline gives CDR1 KGHSH, CDR2 LQKENI. Trimming took off 4 bases at V and 0 bases at J, with 16 bases between the two ends. There are 17 residues in the CDR3. CDR3 amino acids: CASSQLGVTSSGNTIYF. The CDR3 DNA sequence: TGTGCCAGCTCACAACTTGGGGTGACCTCCTCTGGAAACACCATATATTTT.

In nucleotides, the CDR3 is TGCGCCAGCAGCCCTCGTCGATTCTTTAATGAGCAGTTCTTC. Protein sequence: CASSPRRFFNEQFF. The chain has TRBV5-1 and TRBJ2-1; no firm D call. There are 14 residues in the CDR3. Trimming took 4 bases from V and 7 from J, leaving 15 bases between them. Germline-derived CDR1 and CDR2 are SGHRS and YFSETQ.